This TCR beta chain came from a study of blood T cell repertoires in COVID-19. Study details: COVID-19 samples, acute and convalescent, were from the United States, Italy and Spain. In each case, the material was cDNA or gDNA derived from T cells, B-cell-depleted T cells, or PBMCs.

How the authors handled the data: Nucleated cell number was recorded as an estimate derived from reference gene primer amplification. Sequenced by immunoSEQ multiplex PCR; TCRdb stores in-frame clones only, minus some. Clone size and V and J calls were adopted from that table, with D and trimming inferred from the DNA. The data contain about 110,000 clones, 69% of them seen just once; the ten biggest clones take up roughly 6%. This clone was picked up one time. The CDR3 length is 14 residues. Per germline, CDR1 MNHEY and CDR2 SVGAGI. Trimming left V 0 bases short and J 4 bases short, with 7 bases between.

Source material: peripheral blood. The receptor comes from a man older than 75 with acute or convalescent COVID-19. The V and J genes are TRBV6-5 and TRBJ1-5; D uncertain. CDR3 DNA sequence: TGTGCCAGCAGTTACTCGTCGAGGAATCAGCCCCAGCATTTT. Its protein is CASSYSSRNQPQHF.